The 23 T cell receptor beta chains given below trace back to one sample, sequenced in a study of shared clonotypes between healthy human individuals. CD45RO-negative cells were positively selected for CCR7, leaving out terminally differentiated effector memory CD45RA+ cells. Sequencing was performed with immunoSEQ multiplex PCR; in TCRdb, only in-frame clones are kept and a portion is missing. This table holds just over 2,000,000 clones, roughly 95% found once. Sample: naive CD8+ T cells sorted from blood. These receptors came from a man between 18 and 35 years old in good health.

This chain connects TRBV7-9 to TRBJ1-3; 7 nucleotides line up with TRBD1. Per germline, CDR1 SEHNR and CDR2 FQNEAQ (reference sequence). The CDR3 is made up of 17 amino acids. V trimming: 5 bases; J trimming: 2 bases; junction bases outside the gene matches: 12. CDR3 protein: CASSPPLRDSTGNTIYF. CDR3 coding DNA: TGTGCCAGCAGCCCCCCCCTACGGGACAGTACTGGAAACACCATATATTTT.

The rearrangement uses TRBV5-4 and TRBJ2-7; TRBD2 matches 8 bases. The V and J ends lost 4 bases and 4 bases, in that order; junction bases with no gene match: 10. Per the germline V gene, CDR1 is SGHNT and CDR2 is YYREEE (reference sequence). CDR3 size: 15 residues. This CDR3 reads CASSVAGSGIYEQYF. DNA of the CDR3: TGTGCCAGCAGCGTAGCGGGATCGGGGATATACGAGCAGTACTTC. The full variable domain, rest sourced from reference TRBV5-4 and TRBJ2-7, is ETGVTQSPTHLIKTRGQQVTLRCSSQSGHNTVSWYQQALGQGPQFIFQYYREEENGRGNFPPRFSGLQFPNYSSELNVNALELDDSALYLCASSVAGSGIYEQYFGPGTRLTVT.

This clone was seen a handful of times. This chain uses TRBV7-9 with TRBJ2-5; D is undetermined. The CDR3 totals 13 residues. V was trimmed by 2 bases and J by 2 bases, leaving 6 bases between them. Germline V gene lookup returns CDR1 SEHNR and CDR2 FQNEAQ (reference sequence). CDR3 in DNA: TGTGCCAGCAGCTTAACAGATCAAGAGACCCAGTACTTC. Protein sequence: CASSLTDQETQYF.

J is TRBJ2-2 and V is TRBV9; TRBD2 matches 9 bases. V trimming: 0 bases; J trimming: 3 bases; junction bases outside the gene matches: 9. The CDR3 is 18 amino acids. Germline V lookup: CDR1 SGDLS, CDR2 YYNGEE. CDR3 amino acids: CASSVEAGGKSDTGELFF. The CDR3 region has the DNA TGTGCCAGCAGCGTAGAAGCGGGAGGAAAGTCGGACACCGGGGAGCTGTTTTTT.

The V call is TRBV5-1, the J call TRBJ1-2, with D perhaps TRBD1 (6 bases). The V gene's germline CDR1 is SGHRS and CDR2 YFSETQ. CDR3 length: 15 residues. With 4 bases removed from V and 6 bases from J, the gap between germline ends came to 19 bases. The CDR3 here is CASSLMTGPIHGYTF. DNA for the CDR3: TGCGCCAGCAGCCTGATGACAGGACCGATCCATGGCTACACCTTC.

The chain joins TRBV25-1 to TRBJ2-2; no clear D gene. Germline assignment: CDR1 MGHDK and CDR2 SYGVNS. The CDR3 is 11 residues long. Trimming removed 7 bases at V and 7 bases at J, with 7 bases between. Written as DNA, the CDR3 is TGTGCCAGCACCACGTACGGGGAGCTGTTTTTT. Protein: CASTTYGELFF.

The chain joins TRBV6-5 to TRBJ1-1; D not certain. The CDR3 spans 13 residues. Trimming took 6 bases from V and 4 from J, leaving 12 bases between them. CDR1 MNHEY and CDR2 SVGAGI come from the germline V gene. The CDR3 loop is CASRLARATEAFF. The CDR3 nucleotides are TGTGCCAGCAGACTAGCGCGAGCCACTGAAGCTTTCTTT.

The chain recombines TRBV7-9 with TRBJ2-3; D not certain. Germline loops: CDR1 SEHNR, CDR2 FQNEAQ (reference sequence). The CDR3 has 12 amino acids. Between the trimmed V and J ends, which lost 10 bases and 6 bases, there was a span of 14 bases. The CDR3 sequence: CATLDRGDTQYF. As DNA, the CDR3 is TGTGCCACCTTGGACCGAGGCGATACGCAGTATTTT.

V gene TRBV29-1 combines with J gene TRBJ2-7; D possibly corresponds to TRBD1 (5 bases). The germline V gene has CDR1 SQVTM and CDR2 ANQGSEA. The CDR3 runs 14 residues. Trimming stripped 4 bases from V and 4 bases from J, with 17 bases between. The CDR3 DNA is TGCAGCGTTGCCCCCGCAGGGCCGGCGTACGAGCAGTACTTC. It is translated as CSVAPAGPAYEQYF.

CDR3 residues: CASSLARTGLQETQYF. CDR3 sequence (DNA): TGCGCCAGCAGCTTGGCGAGGACAGGACTACAAGAGACCCAGTACTTC. This chain joins TRBV5-1 and TRBJ2-5; D perhaps matches TRBD1 (7 bases). The CDR3 length is 16 residues. V lost 0 bases, J lost 2 bases, and 14 bases lay in between. From germline, CDR1 is SGHRS and CDR2 YFSETQ.

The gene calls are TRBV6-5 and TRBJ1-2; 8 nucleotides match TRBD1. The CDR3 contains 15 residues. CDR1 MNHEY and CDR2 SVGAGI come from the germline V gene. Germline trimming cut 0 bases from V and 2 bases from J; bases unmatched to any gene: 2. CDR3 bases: TGTGCCAGCAGTTACTCCGACAGGGGAAACTATGGCTACACCTTC. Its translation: CASSYSDRGNYGYTF.

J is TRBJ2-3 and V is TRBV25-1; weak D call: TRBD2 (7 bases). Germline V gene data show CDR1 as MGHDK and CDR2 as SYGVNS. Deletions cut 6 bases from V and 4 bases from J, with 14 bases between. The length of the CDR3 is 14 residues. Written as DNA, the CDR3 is TGTGCCAGCAGCCCGGGGGGCGGGGCAGATACGCAGTATTTT. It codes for CASSPGGGADTQYF. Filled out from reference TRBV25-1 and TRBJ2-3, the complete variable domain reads EADIYQTPRYLVIGTGKKITLECSQTMGHDKMYWYQQDPGMELHLIHYSYGVNSTEKGDLSSESTVSRIRTEHFPLTLESARPSHTSQYLCASSPGGGADTQYFGPGTRLTVL.

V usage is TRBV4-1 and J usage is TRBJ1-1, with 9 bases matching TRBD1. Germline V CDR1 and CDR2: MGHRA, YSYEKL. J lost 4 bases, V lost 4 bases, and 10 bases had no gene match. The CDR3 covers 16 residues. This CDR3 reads CASSLTGGIGVTEAFF. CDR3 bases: TGCGCCAGCAGCCTGACAGGGGGAATAGGGGTCACTGAAGCTTTCTTT.

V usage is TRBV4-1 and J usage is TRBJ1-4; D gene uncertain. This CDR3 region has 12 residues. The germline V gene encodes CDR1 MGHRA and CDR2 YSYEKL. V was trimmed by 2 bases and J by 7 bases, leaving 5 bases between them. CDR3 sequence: CASSQRSEKLFF. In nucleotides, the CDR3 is TGCGCCAGCAGCCAAAGAAGTGAAAAACTGTTTTTT.

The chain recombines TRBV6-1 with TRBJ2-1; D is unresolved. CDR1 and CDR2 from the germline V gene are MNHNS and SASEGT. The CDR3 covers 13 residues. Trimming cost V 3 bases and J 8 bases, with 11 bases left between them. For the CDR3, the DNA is TGTGCCAGCAGTGACGACCCCGGCTATGAGCAGTTCTTC. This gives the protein CASSDDPGYEQFF.

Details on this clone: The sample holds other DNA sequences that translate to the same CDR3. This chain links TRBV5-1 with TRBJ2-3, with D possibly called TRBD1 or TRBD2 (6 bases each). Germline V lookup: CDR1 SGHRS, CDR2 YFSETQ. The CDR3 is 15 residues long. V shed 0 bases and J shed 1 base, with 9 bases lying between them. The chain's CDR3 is CASSLEGGGTDTQYF. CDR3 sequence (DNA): TGCGCCAGCAGCTTGGAGGGGGGAGGCACAGATACGCAGTATTTT. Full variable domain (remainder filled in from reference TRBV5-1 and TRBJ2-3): KAGVTQTPRYLIKTRGQQVTLSCSPISGHRSVSWYQQTPGQGLQFLFEYFSETQRNKGNFPGRFSGRQFSNSRSEMNVSTLELGDSALYLCASSLEGGGTDTQYFGPGTRLTVL.

For the CDR3, the DNA is TGCGCCAGCAGCCAAGGACCGGATTCCTCCTACGAGCAGTACTTC. It specifies CASSQGPDSSYEQYF. This sequence joins TRBV4-1 and TRBJ2-7, with unresolved D. This CDR3 contains 15 residues. Germline assignment: CDR1 MGHRA and CDR2 YSYEKL. The V and J ends lost 1 base and 0 bases respectively, with 10 bases between them.

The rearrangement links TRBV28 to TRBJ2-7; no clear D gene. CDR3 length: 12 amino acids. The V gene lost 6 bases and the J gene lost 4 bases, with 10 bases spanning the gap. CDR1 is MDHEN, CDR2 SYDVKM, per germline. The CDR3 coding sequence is TGTGCCAGCAGCCCCGACACGTACGAGCAGTACTTC. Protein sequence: CASSPDTYEQYF.

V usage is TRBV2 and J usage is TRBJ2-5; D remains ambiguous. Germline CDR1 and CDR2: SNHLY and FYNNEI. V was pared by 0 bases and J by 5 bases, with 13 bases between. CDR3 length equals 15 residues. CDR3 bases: TGTGCCAGCAGTGAAGCGAAAAGGGTGGGGGAGACCCAGTACTTC. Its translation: CASSEAKRVGETQYF. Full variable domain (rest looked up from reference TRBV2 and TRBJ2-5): EPEVTQTPSHQVTQMGQEVILRCVPISNHLYFYWYRQILGQKVEFLVSFYNNEISEKSEIFDDQFSVERPDGSNFTLKIRSTKLEDSAMYFCASSEAKRVGETQYFGPGTRLLVL.

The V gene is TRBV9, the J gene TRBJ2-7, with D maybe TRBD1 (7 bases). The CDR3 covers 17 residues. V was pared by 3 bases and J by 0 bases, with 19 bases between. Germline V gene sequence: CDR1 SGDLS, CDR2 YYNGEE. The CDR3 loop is CASSAGSGGIDSYEQYF. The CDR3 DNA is TGTGCCAGCAGCGCTGGGTCAGGGGGGATAGACTCCTACGAGCAGTACTTC.

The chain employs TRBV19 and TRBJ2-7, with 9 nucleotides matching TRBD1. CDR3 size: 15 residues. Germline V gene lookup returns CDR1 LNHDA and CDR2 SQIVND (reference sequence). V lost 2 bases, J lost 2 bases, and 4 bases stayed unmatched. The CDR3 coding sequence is TGTGCCAGTAGTATAACAGGGGGCGAGGCCTACGAGCAGTACTTC. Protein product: CASSITGGEAYEQYF. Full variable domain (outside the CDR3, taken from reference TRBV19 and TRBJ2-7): DGGITQSPKYLFRKEGQNVTLSCEQNLNHDAMYWYRQDPGQGLRLIYYSQIVNDFQKGDIAEGYSVSREKKESFPLTVTSAQKNPTAFYLCASSITGGEAYEQYFGPGTRLTVT.

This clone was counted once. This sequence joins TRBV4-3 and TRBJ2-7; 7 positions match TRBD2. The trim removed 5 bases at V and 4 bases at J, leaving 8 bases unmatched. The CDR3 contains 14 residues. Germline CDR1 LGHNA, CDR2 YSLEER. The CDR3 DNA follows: TGCGCCAGCAGCTATGGGGGAGGGGAGTACGAGCAGTACTTC. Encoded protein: CASSYGGGEYEQYF.

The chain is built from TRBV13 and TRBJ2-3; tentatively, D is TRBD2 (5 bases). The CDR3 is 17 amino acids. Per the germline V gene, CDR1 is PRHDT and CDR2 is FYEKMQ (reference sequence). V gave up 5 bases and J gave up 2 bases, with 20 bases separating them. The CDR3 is CASSTRQASRSTDTQYF. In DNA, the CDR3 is TGTGCCAGCAGCACCCGCCAAGCTAGCCGCTCCACAGATACGCAGTATTTT.